The 2 T cell receptor beta chains below were found in one sample sequenced in a study of blood T cell repertoires in COVID-19. TCRdb's copy holds only in-frame clones and misses some; the assay was immunoSEQ multiplex PCR. The sample holds about 170,000 clones, approximately 81% seen once. Sequenced sample: peripheral blood. These receptors were obtained from a woman between 65 and 79 years old with COVID-19, enrolled during active disease.

The V gene is TRBV3-1 (or the pseudogene TRBV3-2), the J gene TRBJ1-4; D gene uncertain. The CDR3 runs to 15 residues. CDR1 is LGHDT and CDR2 is YNNKEL in the germline V gene (reference sequence). Trimming took 3 bases from V and 8 from J, leaving 16 bases between them. CDR3 sequence reads: CASSQRPGFGEKLFF. CDR3 DNA sequence: TGTGCCAGCAGCCAGCGCCCAGGATTTGGAGAAAAACTGTTTTTT.

The rearrangement links TRBV6-6 to TRBJ1-1; D perhaps matches TRBD1 (5 bases). V dropped 8 bases and J dropped 1 base, with 20 bases sitting between them. Germline V gene data show CDR1 as MNHNY and CDR2 as SVGAGI (reference sequence). This CDR3 comprises 16 residues. The DNA of the CDR3 is TGTGCCAGCGGCGCAGGGTTGGCGGCAGCGAACACTGAAGCTTTCTTT. Translated, it gives CASGAGLAAANTEAFF.